These 5 T cell receptor beta chains came from one sample sequenced in a study of cytomegalovirus exposure and HLA in healthy donors. Both 60 Vbeta primers and 13 Jbeta primers went into the PCR. Only in-frame clones appear in the TCRdb table, and some are missing; sequencing was by immunoSEQ multiplex PCR. Here the sample spans 140,000 to 150,000 clones, 82% being singletons. The sample comprised PBMCs. All receptors derive from a woman aged 55-69 years in good health and CMV-seropositive.

The J gene is TRBJ2-5, the V gene TRBV2; tentatively, D is TRBD2 (5 bases). With the DNA end fitting TRBJ2-7 better, the J assignment may be wrong. The CDR3 sequence is 12 residues long. From germline, CDR1 is SNHLY and CDR2 FYNNEI. CDR3: CASRLVGYEQYF. The CDR3 region has the DNA TGTGCCAGCAGACTAGTAGGGTACGAGCAGTACTTC.

The genes are TRBV27 and TRBJ2-1, with D tentatively TRBD2 (5 bases). This CDR3 is 16 amino acids long. Trimming pared 4 bases from V and 4 bases from J, leaving 17 bases between. Germline-derived CDR1 and CDR2 are MNHEY and SMNVEV (reference sequence). In nucleotides, the CDR3 is TGTGCCAGCAGTTCAAAAATGCCGAGGGCGTACAATGAGCAGTTCTTC. This encodes CASSSKMPRAYNEQFF.

The gene calls are TRBV6-6 and TRBJ2-1; the match to TRBD2 covers 10 bases. From germline, CDR1 is MNHNY and CDR2 SVGAGI (reference sequence). The CDR3 covers 15 residues. V gave up 3 bases and J gave up 6 bases; unmatched junction bases: 5. The CDR3, as DNA: TGTGCCAGCAGTTATCTAGCGGGAGTCGGCAATGAGCAGTTCTTC. It translates to CASSYLAGVGNEQFF.

This sequence joins TRBV4-1 and TRBJ2-2, with D possibly being TRBD2 (5 bases). Germline V CDR1 and CDR2: MGHRA, YSYEKL. V lost 1 base to trimming and J lost 6 bases, with 15 bases between them. This CDR3 has 16 amino acids. The CDR3, as DNA: TGCGCCAGCAGCCAAGCTCTGGGAGTGGGCCCCGGGGAGCTGTTTTTT. It encodes CASSQALGVGPGELFF.

The rearrangement uses TRBV4-3 and TRBJ1-1; tentative D call: TRBD1 (6 bases). V lost 0 bases and J 7 bases, leaving 15 bases between the germline ends. CDR3 length: 15 residues. Germline V CDR1 and CDR2: LGHNA, YSLEER. The CDR3 bases are TGCGCCAGCAGCCAAGATCTAGGGGGTCCTTTTGAAGCTTTCTTT. As protein: CASSQDLGGPFEAFF.